These 8 T cell receptor beta chains came from one sample sequenced in a study of T-cell memory formation after mild COVID-19. TCRdb reprocessed the 5' RACE reads via MiXCR and lists one record per CDR3 protein. The table has some 54,000 distinct CDR3 sequences, more than 9% seen once. The sample comprised PBMCs or a T cell subset sorted from them (not recorded which). The receptor source for this set is a man between 18 and 35 years old who had mild COVID-19 (a few samples of this study predate the infection). Cell type and time point are not known.

There are many counts of this clonotype. This rearrangement joins TRBV4-1 to TRBJ2-4; 7 nucleotides agree with TRBD1. Per the germline V gene, CDR1 is MGHRA and CDR2 is YSYEKL. Germline trimming cut 1 base from V and 3 bases from J; bases unmatched to any gene: 9. The CDR3 covers 17 residues. The CDR3 reads CASSQGPAGGDKNIQYF. The CDR3 bases are TGCGCCAGCAGCCAAGGGCCCGCAGGGGGAGACAAAAACATTCAGTACTTC.

This chain connects TRBV27 to TRBJ1-6; tentative D call: TRBD1 (5 bases). The germline V and J ends were trimmed by 8 bases and 7 bases, with 18 bases remaining between them. Per germline, CDR1 MNHEY and CDR2 SMNVEV (reference sequence). The CDR3 is made up of 15 amino acids. The CDR3 reads CASLPSWGGNSPLHF. In nucleotides, the CDR3 is TGTGCCAGCCTTCCGTCATGGGGCGGGAATTCACCCCTCCACTTT.

This clonotype was detected a few times. The V and J genes are TRBV5-1 and TRBJ2-3; maybe TRBD2 (6 bases). The CDR3 contains 14 residues. Trimming removed 4 bases from V and 5 bases from J, with 14 bases in between. In germline, CDR1 is SGHRS, CDR2 YFSETQ. The CDR3 nucleotides are TGCGCCAGCAGCCTGGGGGGAACGGGAGATACGCAGTATTTT. It specifies CASSLGGTGDTQYF.

This clonotype was detected a few times. V gene TRBV27 combines with J gene TRBJ1-2, with a tentative D call TRBD1 (5 bases). Trimming cost V 3 bases and J 6 bases, with 26 bases left between them. This CDR3 spans 18 amino acids. Germline V gene lookup returns CDR1 MNHEY and CDR2 SMNVEV (reference sequence). This chain's CDR3 is CASSFVGFGTGAGNGYTF. The CDR3 DNA is TGTGCCAGCAGTTTCGTCGGCTTTGGGACCGGAGCAGGGAATGGCTACACCTTC.

This chain uses TRBV20-1 with TRBJ2-3, with TRBD2 identical over 7 bases. V lost 4 bases and J lost 10; bases outside the gene matches: 8. Germline loops: CDR1 DFQATT, CDR2 SNEGSKA (reference sequence). The length of the CDR3 is 12 residues. In nucleotides, the CDR3 is TGCAGTGCTAACCTCCTGGCGGGGGCGCAGTATTTT. Its protein product is CSANLLAGAQYF.

The chain uses TRBV29-1 and TRBJ2-1; 11 bases are shared with TRBD2. CDR3 length equals 15 residues. Looked up from germline, CDR1 is SQVTM and CDR2 is ANQGSEA. Germline trimming cut 6 bases from V and 1 base from J; bases unmatched to any gene: 5. CDR3 nucleotides: TGCAGCGTAGAACGACTAGCGGGGTCCTACAATGAGCAGTTCTTC. Its protein is CSVERLAGSYNEQFF.

The J gene is TRBJ2-7, the V gene TRBV12-3 or TRBV12-4; 11 bases are shared with TRBD2. With V trimmed by 6 bases and J by 1 base, 5 bases remained unmatched. The CDR3 consists of 15 residues. The CDR3 here is CASRLGTSGSYEQYF. The DNA for the CDR3 is TGTGCCAGCAGACTAGGGACTAGCGGTTCCTACGAGCAGTACTTC.

With respect to this clonotype: The junction departs from germline at one end; a sequencing error may be responsible. The V call is TRBV7-7, the J call TRBJ2-5; TRBD2 aligns across 8 bases. This CDR3 spans 15 amino acids. From germline, CDR1 is SSHAT and CDR2 FNYEAQ (reference sequence). For the CDR3, the DNA is TGTGCTAGCAGCCGGGGGGGGACGTACCAAGAGACCCAGTACTTC. Translation gives CASSRGGTYQETQYF.